The rows below give T cell receptor beta chains drawn from one sample of a study of response to subunit inactivated influenza vaccine. MiXCR, run by TCRdb on the RT-PCR reads, gives a single entry per CDR3 protein. The sample lists approximately 170,000 distinct CDR3 sequences, over 13% occurring once. The sample here was CD8+ T cells sorted from PBMCs, taken 5 days after vaccination. These receptors were obtained from a man between 45 and 60 years old who received an inactivated influenza vaccine. CDR3s include the opening cysteine and the closing phenylalanine or tryptophan. A D gene is named only where the DNA matches it firmly. Clone size is shown for a subset of rows, as once, few, many or a class of expanded clone.

cdr3_aa: CASSLAGGAWSNQPQHF
cdr3_nt: TGTGCCAGCAGCTTGGCAGGGGGCGCTTGGAGCAATCAGCCCCAGCATTTT
clone_size: few
v_call: TRBV5-5
j_call: TRBJ1-5
d_call: TRBD1

cdr3_aa: CATRQEGWSYNEQFF
cdr3_nt: TGTGCCACCCGACAGGAGGGGTGGTCCTACAATGAGCAGTTCTTC
clone_size: -
v_call: TRBV15
j_call: TRBJ2-1
d_call: -

cdr3_aa: CASSFGTAYNEQFF
cdr3_nt: TGTGCCAGCAGCTTTGGTACAGCCTACAATGAGCAGTTCTTC
clone_size: many
v_call: TRBV7-2
j_call: TRBJ2-1
d_call: -

cdr3_aa: CASSYWASPGETQYF
cdr3_nt: TGTGCCAGCAGTTACTGGGCTAGCCCGGGAGAGACCCAGTACTTC
clone_size: few
v_call: TRBV6-5
j_call: TRBJ2-5
d_call: -

cdr3_aa: CASSQSTGTSDETQYF
cdr3_nt: TGTGCCAGCAGCCAATCTACGGGGACTAGCGACGAGACCCAGTACTTC
clone_size: -
v_call: TRBV4-2
j_call: TRBJ2-5
d_call: TRBD2

cdr3_aa: CASSFGVRQPQHF
cdr3_nt: TGTGCCAGCAGTTTTGGGGTTCGTCAGCCCCAGCATTTT
clone_size: -
v_call: TRBV12-3/TRBV12-4
j_call: TRBJ1-5
d_call: -

cdr3_aa: CSATGVEQYF
cdr3_nt: TGCAGCGCGACAGGGGTCGAGCAGTACTTC
clone_size: many
v_call: TRBV29-1
j_call: TRBJ2-7
d_call: TRBD1

cdr3_aa: CASSYLLGYEQYF
cdr3_nt: TGTGCCAGCAGTTACCTTTTAGGCTACGAGCAGTACTTC
clone_size: few
v_call: TRBV6-5
j_call: TRBJ2-7
d_call: -

cdr3_aa: CASSYSMQGAEKLFF
cdr3_nt: TGTGCCAGCAGTTACTCGATGCAGGGGGCGGAAAAACTGTTTTTT
clone_size: -
v_call: TRBV6-5
j_call: TRBJ1-4
d_call: TRBD1

cdr3_aa: CATSRGAGGAHEQYF
cdr3_nt: TGTGCCACCAGCAGAGGGGCGGGAGGGGCCCACGAGCAGTACTTC
clone_size: few
v_call: TRBV15
j_call: TRBJ2-7
d_call: TRBD2

cdr3_aa: CATSDLRGGEQYF
cdr3_nt: TGTGCCACCAGTGATTTGCGGGGAGGAGAGCAGTACTTC
clone_size: -
v_call: TRBV24-1
j_call: TRBJ2-7
d_call: -

cdr3_aa: CASSSDYPPYEQYF
cdr3_nt: TGTGCCAGCAGCTCGGACTACCCGCCCTACGAGCAGTACTTC
clone_size: -
v_call: TRBV7-2
j_call: TRBJ2-7
d_call: -

cdr3_aa: CASSPLLAGVRNEQFF
cdr3_nt: TGTGCCAGCAGTCCGTTACTAGCGGGGGTGAGGAATGAGCAGTTCTTC
clone_size: few
v_call: TRBV28
j_call: TRBJ2-1
d_call: TRBD2

cdr3_aa: CASSYSMSGSSAQYF
cdr3_nt: TGTGCCAGCAGTTACTCGATGTCAGGATCCTCGGCGCAGTACTTC
clone_size: -
v_call: TRBV6-5
j_call: TRBJ2-7
d_call: -

cdr3_aa: CASSPSLTSVGFF
cdr3_nt: TGTGCCAGCAGCCCCTCCCTGACTAGCGTTGGGTTCTTC
clone_size: few
v_call: TRBV6-2/TRBV6-3
j_call: TRBJ2-1
d_call: TRBD2

cdr3_aa: CASSQVAGGLSNGQFF
cdr3_nt: TGTGCCAGCAGCCAAGTCGCGGGGGGCTTGTCAAATGGGCAGTTCTTC
clone_size: -
v_call: TRBV3-1
j_call: TRBJ2-1
d_call: TRBD2

cdr3_aa: CASSYASAGELFF
cdr3_nt: TGTGCCAGCAGTTACGCGTCTGCCGGGGAGCTGTTTTTT
clone_size: -
v_call: TRBV6-5
j_call: TRBJ2-2
d_call: -

cdr3_aa: CASSYEGLGYTF
cdr3_nt: TGTGCCAGCAGTTACGAGGGACTTGGCTACACCTTC
clone_size: -
v_call: TRBV6-5
j_call: TRBJ1-2
d_call: -

cdr3_aa: CASSLVVAPGTEAFF
cdr3_nt: TGTGCCAGCAGCTTAGTTGTCGCTCCGGGCACTGAAGCTTTCTTT
clone_size: few
v_call: TRBV7-9
j_call: TRBJ1-1
d_call: -

cdr3_aa: CASSSLAGVQTGELFF
cdr3_nt: TGTGCCAGCAGTTCCCTAGCGGGAGTGCAAACCGGGGAGCTGTTTTTT
clone_size: -
v_call: TRBV27
j_call: TRBJ2-2
d_call: TRBD2

cdr3_aa: CASSYLGTRVQETQYF
cdr3_nt: TGTGCCAGCAGTTACCTTGGGACAAGGGTCCAAGAGACCCAGTACTTC
clone_size: -
v_call: TRBV6-5
j_call: TRBJ2-5
d_call: -

cdr3_aa: CASSQDGLRDSPLHF
cdr3_nt: TGCGCCAGCAGCCAAGACGGACTGAGGGATTCACCCCTCCACTTT
clone_size: -
v_call: TRBV4-3
j_call: TRBJ1-6
d_call: -

cdr3_aa: CSVGARDTGELFF
cdr3_nt: TGCAGCGTTGGTGCGAGGGACACCGGGGAGCTGTTTTTT
clone_size: few
v_call: TRBV29-1
j_call: TRBJ2-2
d_call: -

cdr3_aa: CATSRDLGAPGLQYF
cdr3_nt: TGTGCCACCAGCAGAGATCTGGGGGCGCCCGGTTTGCAGTACTTC
clone_size: few
v_call: TRBV15
j_call: TRBJ2-7
d_call: -

cdr3_aa: CASSEYVNEQFF
cdr3_nt: TGTGCCAGCAGTGAATATGTCAATGAGCAGTTCTTC
clone_size: -
v_call: TRBV25-1
j_call: TRBJ2-1
d_call: -

cdr3_aa: CASSHKGRTEAFF
cdr3_nt: TGCGCCAGCAGCCATAAAGGGAGAACTGAAGCTTTCTTT
clone_size: few
v_call: TRBV4-3
j_call: TRBJ1-1
d_call: -

cdr3_aa: CSARDWIAVSEETQYF
cdr3_nt: TGCAGTGCTAGAGATTGGATAGCGGTTTCAGAAGAGACCCAGTACTTC
clone_size: -
v_call: TRBV20-1
j_call: TRBJ2-5
d_call: -

cdr3_aa: CASSLQGFGELFF
cdr3_nt: TGTGCCAGCAGTTTACAGGGCTTCGGGGAGCTGTTTTTT
clone_size: -
v_call: TRBV28
j_call: TRBJ2-2
d_call: -

cdr3_aa: CATSREQVFANTEAFF
cdr3_nt: TGTGCCACCAGCAGAGAACAGGTATTTGCGAACACTGAAGCTTTCTTT
clone_size: few
v_call: TRBV15
j_call: TRBJ1-1
d_call: -

cdr3_aa: CASSTPVTRGYTF
cdr3_nt: TGTGCCAGCAGTACCCCGGTGACGAGGGGCTACACCTTC
clone_size: -
v_call: TRBV12-3/TRBV12-4
j_call: TRBJ1-2
d_call: -

cdr3_aa: CASTEGGFYEQYF
cdr3_nt: TGTGCCAGCACGGAGGGGGGCTTCTACGAGCAGTACTTC
clone_size: few
v_call: TRBV7-9
j_call: TRBJ2-7
d_call: -

cdr3_aa: CASSLEGGGADTQYF
cdr3_nt: TGTGCCAGCAGTTTAGAAGGCGGGGGGGCAGATACGCAGTATTTT
clone_size: many
v_call: TRBV12-3/TRBV12-4
j_call: TRBJ2-3
d_call: TRBD2

cdr3_aa: CASSYSAGATGELFF
cdr3_nt: TGTGCCAGCAGTTACTCGGCAGGGGCCACCGGGGAGCTGTTTTTT
clone_size: -
v_call: TRBV6-5
j_call: TRBJ2-2
d_call: -

cdr3_aa: CASSYRDTSWDALTF
cdr3_nt: TGCGCCAGCAGCTACCGGGACACCAGTTGGGATGCCCTGACTTTC
clone_size: -
v_call: TRBV5-1
j_call: TRBJ2-6
d_call: -

cdr3_aa: CATSRETGKYEQYF
cdr3_nt: TGTGCCACCAGCAGAGAAACAGGGAAGTACGAGCAGTACTTC
clone_size: -
v_call: TRBV15
j_call: TRBJ2-7
d_call: -

cdr3_aa: CASSQHLPGLEDPAQYF
cdr3_nt: TGTGCCAGCAGCCAGCATCTTCCGGGACTCGAGGATCCCGCCCAGTACTTC
clone_size: -
v_call: TRBV3-1
j_call: TRBJ2-5
d_call: -